The TCR beta chain described here comes from a study of OX40 agonist ivuxolimab in advanced cancers. Overall study: Among those treated, three patients had partial responses, one with hepatocellular carcinoma and two with cutaneous melanoma.

The CDR3 has 12 residues. Germline V gives CDR1 SEHNR, CDR2 FQNEAQ (reference sequence). The ends were cut back, 5 bases at V and 5 bases at J, with 9 bases in the middle. Only in-frame clones appear in the TCRdb table, and some are missing; sequencing was by immunoSEQ multiplex PCR. The repertoire has more than 95,000 clones, over 75% of them found once; the top ten carry 0.25% to 0.35%. The source was CD4+ or CD8+ T cells sorted from blood, collected in a trial of the OX40 agonist ivuxolimab. The sequence was collected from an adult with an advanced solid tumor such as melanoma, head and neck, liver or kidney cancer. The V and J genes are TRBV7-9 and TRBJ2-5; D is perhaps TRBD1 (6 bases). CDR3 bases: TGTGCCAGCAGCCAGACAGGCGAGACCCAGTACTTC. It translates to CASSQTGETQYF. Filled out from reference TRBV7-9 and TRBJ2-5, the complete variable domain reads DTGVSQNPRHKITKRGQNVTFRCDPISEHNRLYWYRQTLGQGPEFLTYFQNEAQLEKSRLLSDRFSAERPKGSFSTLEIQRTEQGDSAMYLCASSQTGETQYFGPGTRLLVL.